This TCR beta chain came from a study of T cell responses to AZD1222 COVID-19 vaccine. Study summary: Both about-4-week and about-12-week second-dose recipients were combined. Whole-study findings and limits: An increase in Spike-specific TCR breadth and depth was observed after two AZD1222 doses.

Details on this clone: The antigen remains unidentified.

Germline trimming cut 4 bases from V and 4 bases from J; bases unmatched to any gene: 3. The CDR3 runs 15 residues. CDR1 is SGHTS, CDR2 YDEGEE, per germline. TCRdb keeps only in-frame clones here, not all; method: immunoSEQ multiplex PCR. This sample has 65,000 to 75,000 clones; roughly 82% occur once, and the top ten carry approximately 5.4%. This material consisted of peripheral blood, taken on day 0 of AZD1222 vaccination. The rearrangement joins TRBV5-8 to TRBJ2-1; 12 bases fit TRBD2. This receptor was identified in an adult in good health. The CDR3 bases are TGTGCCAGCAGCCTGGGGACTAGCGGGTACAATGAGCAGTTCTTC. Translation: CASSLGTSGYNEQFF.